This is a list of T cell receptor beta chains from one sample in a study of CXCR3-negative and CXCR3-positive naive CD8 T cells. For each CDR3 protein, TCRdb gives one entry from its re-call of the 5' RACE reads, without DNA. This sample's table has under 150,000 distinct CDR3 sequences. Sequenced input: naive CXCR3+ CD8+ T cells from blood. The receptors were sampled from a human donor in good health. Some clones in this sample may be carry-over from other donors' samples. Each CDR3 is given with its conserved first and last residue.

>TRBJ2-5|TRBV7-9
CAIALRGQDQETQYF
>TRBJ2-7|TRBV4-2
CASSHTPGQGLYEQYF
>TRBJ2-3|TRBV7-6
CASSLQGLHPASTDTQYF
>TRBJ2-1|TRBV28
CATKGSPGRSLVEQFF
>TRBJ2-1|TRBV6-2/TRBV6-3
CASTIDASSYNEQFF
>TRBJ1-2|TRBV7-6
CASSLGDRREPFYGYTF
>TRBJ2-7|TRBV9
CDSSVATGQGYEQYF
>TRBJ1-2|TRBV29-1
CSVEGSPGGENYGYTF
>TRBJ1-1|TRBV21-1
CASSRTGGGNTEAFF
>TRBJ1-1|TRBV6-5
CASSYSKRGNTEAFF
>TRBJ2-7|TRBV7-9
CASSFGGEYEQYF